A single count supports the clone carrying this TCR beta chain. This entry is derived from a study of CD8 T cells in Susac syndrome. Reverse transcription of roughly 0.5 to 1 ug RNA was carried out with random hexamers. Across 54 Vbeta and 13 Jbeta, TCR beta CDR3 was amplified with immunoSEQ multiplex PCR. TCRdb re-derived calls from the immunoSEQ multiplex PCR reads in MiXCR, one entry per CDR3 protein. Found here are approximately 75,000 distinct CDR3 sequences, 95% of them singletons; the top ten hold roughly 0.22%. Sequencing of TCR beta covered CD8+ and CD4+ T cells obtained from blood. Age- and sex-matched healthy donors served as the control group. Sequencing was done on a sample of CD8+ T cells from PBMCs. The TCR was taken from a human donor in good health.

This chain's CDR3 is CASSYSSSRTGESYEQYF. Written as DNA, the CDR3 is TGTGCCAGCAGTTACTCGAGTTCTAGGACAGGGGAATCCTACGAGCAGTACTTC. The rearrangement joins TRBV6-5 to TRBJ2-7, with 9 bases aligning to TRBD1. V shed 0 bases, J shed 1 base, and the junction held 10 bases outside the gene matches. Germline V gene data show CDR1 as MNHEY and CDR2 as SVGAGI. The CDR3 is 18 residues long.